This T cell receptor (beta chain) stems from a study of control samples from healthy donors and cancer patients. TCRdb's copy holds only in-frame clones and misses some; the assay was immunoSEQ multiplex PCR. In the table there are 69,000 or so clones, approximately 94% of which are singletons. The length of the CDR3 is 15 residues. Germline CDR1 is SGHRS and CDR2 is YFSETQ. Trimming cost V 4 bases and J 8 bases; bases outside gene matches: 5. The sequence was obtained from a woman in her twenties or thirties in good health. Specimen: blood. The chain has TRBV5-1 and TRBJ2-1; 14 nucleotides align to TRBD2. DNA of the CDR3: TGCGCCAGCAGCACGCGGGGACTAGCGGGGGATGAGCAGTTCTTC. Encoded protein: CASSTRGLAGDEQFF.